What follows are 32 T cell receptor beta chains derived from one specimen sequenced in a study of T cells in Graves' hyperthyroidism and ophthalmopathy (dated by TCRdb to the late 2010s). Libraries were constructed by multiplex PCR. The sequencer listed for this sample is Illumina HiSeq 2000. Amplification of TCR beta CDR3 regions was carried out from RNA transcripts. For the first round of RT-PCR on the TCR CDR3, the HTBI primer set was used together with the Qiagen OneStep RT-PCR kit. TCRdb reworked the public reads: Q25 trimming with fastp, MiXCR clone assembly, productive beta chains retained. Rows with one shared CDR3 protein collapse into an entry with the most common genes and DNA. For this sample the table gives 390,000 or so distinct CDR3 sequences, of which about 15% were detected only once. Approximately 13% of the sample goes to the ten largest clones. What was sequenced was blood. The receptors shown here come from a man aged 18 to 29 with Graves' ophthalmopathy.

The rearrangement uses TRBV30 and TRBJ2-3, with D possibly TRBD2 on 7 matching bases. The CDR3 contains 14 residues. Germline V CDR1 and CDR2: GTSNPN, SVGIG (reference sequence). Trimming took 6 bases from V and 5 from J, leaving 18 bases between them. CDR3 DNA: TGTGCCTGTAGGGGGGGGGGGCTTGTAGATACGCAGTATTTT. As protein: CACRGGGLVDTQYF.

This clonotype has a count of ten or more. The chain employs TRBV12-3 or TRBV12-4 and TRBJ2-3; no clear D gene. The V end lost 2 bases, the J end lost 5 bases, and 8 bases lay between the germline ends. CDR3 length: 13 amino acids. Here the CDR3 reads CASSLFDLDTQYF. CDR3 coding DNA: TGTGCCAGCAGTTTATTCGATTTAGATACGCAGTATTTT.

This clonotype was observed many times. This chain uses TRBV7-9 with TRBJ2-2; D is possibly TRBD1 (6 bases). This CDR3 region has 19 residues. Germline V gives CDR1 SEHNR, CDR2 FQNEAQ (reference sequence). Trimming took 5 bases from V and 0 from J, leaving 22 bases between them. CDR3 sequence (DNA): TGTGCCAGCAGCGCTCAGCAGCAGGGGCTTCAGGCGAACACCGGGGAGCTGTTTTTT. Amino acid sequence: CASSAQQQGLQANTGELFF.

This clonotype was detected many times. The rearrangement joins TRBV29-1 to TRBJ2-7; 14 nucleotides agree with TRBD2. V lost 7 bases and J lost 6; bases outside the gene matches: 5. This CDR3 comprises 13 residues. From germline, CDR1 is SQVTM and CDR2 ANQGSEA. The DNA for the CDR3 is TGCAGCGGAGGGACTAGCGGGAGAGGCGAGCAGTACTTC. It yields the protein CSGGTSGRGEQYF.

The sample holds many counts of this clonotype. This chain links TRBV14 with TRBJ2-7; D not certain. In germline, CDR1 is SGHDN, CDR2 FVKESK. The CDR3 contains 13 residues. The V and J ends lost 4 bases and 4 bases respectively, with 11 bases between them. The CDR3: CASSPLGAYEQYF. The CDR3 nucleotides read TGTGCCAGCAGCCCCTTGGGTGCATACGAGCAGTACTTC.

This chain uses TRBV24-1 with TRBJ2-7; perhaps D is TRBD1 or TRBD2 (6 bases each). V was pared by 10 bases and J by 6 bases, with 15 bases between. Germline assignment: CDR1 KGHDR and CDR2 SFDVKD. CDR3 length: 12 amino acids. The CDR3 nucleotides are TGTGCCACAGGGGGGCCTCTAGGCGAGCAGTACTTC. Amino acid sequence: CATGGPLGEQYF.

This clonotype has at least ten counts. V is TRBV12-5 and J is TRBJ2-5; TRBD1 agrees at 7 bases. J lost 5 bases, V lost 7 bases, and 7 bases had no gene match. The germline CDR1 and CDR2 sequences are LGHNT and FRNRAP. The CDR3 length is 13 residues. The CDR3 sequence is CASAVPTGETQYF. CDR3 in DNA: TGTGCTAGTGCGGTCCCGACAGGGGAGACCCAGTACTTC.

This clonotype was recorded many times. This chain connects TRBV11-2 to TRBJ2-7, with 10 bases aligning to TRBD2. CDR3 length equals 17 residues. Germline V lookup: CDR1 SGHAT, CDR2 FQNNGV. Germline trimming cut 1 base from V and 1 base from J; bases unmatched to any gene: 7. CDR3 region: CASSLAGGGLASYEQYF. CDR3 nucleotides: TGTGCCAGCAGCTTAGCGGGGGGGGGACTAGCGTCCTACGAGCAGTACTTC.

This clonotype has only a few counts. This chain connects TRBV6-1 to TRBJ2-3, with D possibly TRBD2 on 5 matching bases. V was clipped by 4 bases and J by 3 bases, with 14 bases between them. The CDR3 has 15 amino acids. CDR1 MNHNS and CDR2 SASEGT come from the germline V gene. In DNA form, the CDR3 reads TGTGCCAGCAGTGTCCCCGGGGTATTTACAGATACGCAGTATTTT. This codes for CASSVPGVFTDTQYF.

Many counts were recorded for this clonotype. This chain links TRBV2 with TRBJ1-1; 9 bases map to TRBD1. The ends lost 10 bases at V and 0 bases at J; junction bases unmatched: 9. The CDR3 is 15 amino acids. Germline V gene sequence: CDR1 SNHLY, CDR2 FYNNEI. CDR3 nucleotides: TGTGCCACCTCCGGGACAGGGCATCTGAACACTGAAGCTTTCTTT. This sequence encodes CATSGTGHLNTEAFF.

V usage is TRBV30 and J usage is TRBJ1-4; TRBD1 is a possible D gene (6 bases). Germline V CDR1 and CDR2: GTSNPN, SVGIG (reference sequence). Trimming took off 1 base at V and 6 bases at J, with 9 bases between the two ends. The CDR3 length is 13 residues. The CDR3 reads CAWSGTVYEKLFF. The DNA of the CDR3 is TGTGCCTGGAGTGGGACAGTTTATGAAAAACTGTTTTTT.

The chain links TRBV10-3 to TRBJ2-6, with 8 bases fitting TRBD1. The CDR3 has 17 residues. Trimming at V came to 6 bases and at J to 1 base, leaving 8 bases not matched to a gene. CDR1 and CDR2 (germline): ENHRY, SYGVKD. The CDR3 sequence is CAISTGTGDSGANVLTF. Written as DNA, the CDR3 is TGTGCCATCAGCACCGGGACAGGTGATTCTGGGGCCAACGTCCTGACTTTC.

About this clonotype: A much larger clone lies one base from this, so it may be a read error. This chain links TRBV2 with TRBJ2-3; D may be TRBD1 (5 bases). Germline V CDR1 and CDR2: SNHLY, FYNNEI. This CDR3 has 13 amino acids. The CDR3 DNA follows: TGTGCCAGCAGCAGACAGTACACAGGTACGCAGTATTTT. Translation gives CASSRQYTGTQYF.

The chain uses TRBV2 and TRBJ1-2, with a tentative D call TRBD1 (6 bases). The CDR3 spans 13 residues. Germline assignment: CDR1 SNHLY and CDR2 FYNNEI. The V end was cut by 8 bases, the J end by 3 bases, with 13 bases between. CDR3 in DNA: TGTGCCAGCGCTGACAGGACTTACTATGGCTACACCTTC. As protein: CASADRTYYGYTF.

The V call is TRBV29-1, the J call TRBJ1-1; tentatively, D is TRBD1 (6 bases). In germline, CDR1 is SQVTM, CDR2 ANQGSEA. The CDR3 length is 13 residues. The V and J ends lost 5 bases and 8 bases respectively, with 18 bases between them. Here the CDR3 reads CSVLPGQKGEAFF. The CDR3 DNA follows: TGCAGCGTTCTACCGGGACAAAAGGGAGAAGCTTTCTTT.

This clonotype was detected many times. The J gene is TRBJ2-7, the V gene TRBV27; 8 bases fit TRBD1. The CDR3 totals 15 residues. Germline CDR1 and CDR2: MNHEY and SMNVEV (reference sequence). V gave up 0 bases and J gave up 6 bases; unmatched junction bases: 7. CDR3 nucleotide sequence: TGTGCCAGCAGTTTATCGGACAGGGTGAAGGGCGAGCAGTACTTC. Translated: CASSLSDRVKGEQYF.

Ten or more counts support this clonotype. The chain links TRBV7-2 to TRBJ1-1; D possibly corresponds to TRBD1 (5 bases). Trimming stripped 2 bases from V and 3 bases from J, with 13 bases between. Per germline, CDR1 SGHTA and CDR2 FQGNSA. CDR3 length equals 15 residues. This chain's CDR3 is CASSLSRGPDTEAFF. The CDR3 DNA reads TGTGCCAGCAGCTTATCGAGGGGTCCGGACACTGAAGCTTTCTTT.

This chain uses TRBV7-9 with TRBJ1-2, with unresolved D. From germline, CDR1 is SEHNR and CDR2 FQNEAQ (reference sequence). CDR3 length: 13 residues. V was clipped by 5 bases and J by 2 bases, with 9 bases between them. As DNA, the CDR3 is TGTGCCAGCAGCAAGATGGGGAACTATGGCTACACCTTC. Its translation: CASSKMGNYGYTF.

The CDR3 bases are TGTGCCAGCAGCTACCTTAATTCTATCGGGAGGGCGGGGAATGAGCAGTTCTTC. As protein: CASSYLNSIGRAGNEQFF. The chain has TRBV7-6 and TRBJ2-1; TRBD2 agrees at 8 bases. The germline gives CDR1 SGHVS, CDR2 FNYEAQ. V dropped 4 bases and J dropped 7; count of bases not matched to a gene: 18. This CDR3 has 18 amino acids. Together with reference TRBV7-6 and TRBJ2-1, the CDR3 gives the full variable domain: GAGVSQSPRYKVTKRGQDVALRCDPISGHVSLYWYRQALGQGPEFLTYFNYEAQQDKSGLPNDRFSAERPEGSISTLTIQRTEQRDSAMYRCASSYLNSIGRAGNEQFFGPGTRLTVL.

A note on this clonotype: Given a much more abundant clone one base away, this may be a read error. The chain has TRBV6-1 and TRBJ2-3, with no clear D. The CDR3 extends over 14 amino acids. Germline V gene data show CDR1 as MNHNS and CDR2 as SASEGT. CDR3 amino acids: CAGSEDSSTDTQYF. The CDR3, as DNA: TGTGCCGGCAGTGAAGACTCTAGCACAGATACGCAGTATTTT.

This clonotype was detected ten times or more. This chain connects TRBV11-2 to TRBJ2-5, with a tentative D call TRBD2 (5 bases). Trimming stripped 5 bases from V and 3 bases from J, with 13 bases between. Germline CDR1 reads SGHAT; CDR2 reads FQNNGV. CDR3 length equals 14 residues. DNA for the CDR3: TGTGCCAGCAGCCCTAGGGAGAAGGAAGAGACCCAGTACTTC. Amino acid sequence: CASSPREKEETQYF.

The table lists this clonotype with many counts. This chain links TRBV9 with TRBJ2-7; TRBD1 might be the D (8 bases). CDR3 length: 13 residues. In germline, CDR1 is SGDLS, CDR2 YYNGEE. Trimming took 3 bases from V and 7 from J, leaving 14 bases between them. The CDR3 sequence is CASSANRGGEQYF. For the CDR3, the DNA is TGTGCCAGCAGCGCAAACAGGGGGGGTGAGCAGTACTTC.

In its sample, this clonotype was seen many times. Here the CDR3 reads CASSGTVGTQHF. The CDR3, as DNA: TGTGCCAGCAGTGGGACGGTGGGGACCCAGCATTTT. J is TRBJ1-5 and V is TRBV6-1; D gene ambiguous. V lost 4 bases to trimming and J lost 11 bases, with 12 bases between them. CDR3 length: 12 residues. Germline V gene sequence: CDR1 MNHNS, CDR2 SASEGT.

The V and J genes are TRBV4-1 and TRBJ1-3, with D maybe TRBD1 (5 bases). Trimming took 2 bases from V and 1 from J, leaving 9 bases between them. This CDR3 region has 15 residues. CDR1 MGHRA and CDR2 YSYEKL come from the germline V gene. This CDR3 is CASSQPRESGNTIYF. The CDR3 DNA is TGCGCCAGCAGCCAACCCAGGGAATCTGGAAACACCATATATTTT.

Many counts were recorded for this clonotype. The chain combines TRBV7-8 with TRBJ1-5; TRBD1 matches at 8 bases. CDR3 length: 16 residues. J was trimmed by 1 base and V by 0 bases; bases with no gene match: 2. Per germline, CDR1 SGHVS and CDR2 FQNEAQ. The CDR3 nucleotides read TGTGCCAGCAGCTTAGCGCGGACAGGGAGCAATCAGCCCCAGCATTTT. It encodes CASSLARTGSNQPQHF.

This clonotype was counted at least ten times. CDR3 sequence (DNA): TGTGCCAGCAGCATTTATGGACAGAGATCTAACTATGGCTACACCTTC. It specifies CASSIYGQRSNYGYTF. The chain carries TRBV11-2 and TRBJ1-2, with D maybe TRBD1 (6 bases). Germline V CDR1 and CDR2: SGHAT, FQNNGV. V was trimmed by 5 bases and J by 0 bases, leaving 16 bases between them. The CDR3 has 16 residues.

This clonotype was observed at least ten times. The chain couples TRBV6-6 to TRBJ2-2, with D unclear. The length of the CDR3 is 14 residues. Trimming cost V 0 bases and J 4 bases, with 6 bases left between them. Germline-derived CDR1 and CDR2 are MNHNY and SVGAGI (reference sequence). The CDR3 region is CASSYSEATGELFF. The CDR3 DNA reads as TGTGCCAGCAGTTACTCGGAAGCCACCGGGGAGCTGTTTTTT.

Comments on this clonotype: Possible read error: a much larger clone is one base away. The gene calls are TRBV25-1 and TRBJ1-2, with 7 nucleotides matching TRBD1. Looked up from germline, CDR1 is MGHDK and CDR2 is SYGVNS. The CDR3 totals 15 residues. Trimming took 3 bases from V and 3 from J; bases not matched to a gene: 7. The CDR3 here is CASSDIIRGDYGYTF. The CDR3 nucleotides read TGTGCCAGCAGTGATATTATCAGGGGGGACTATGGCTACACCTTC.

This clonotype was seen more than once but under ten times. A much larger clone differs by one base, so this may be a read error. The chain is built from TRBV6-1 and TRBJ1-1; 8 bases match TRBD1. CDR3 size: 15 residues. Germline V lookup: CDR1 MNHNS, CDR2 SASEGT. V shed 2 bases and J 6 bases; nucleotides not matched to a gene: 8. CDR3 sequence reads: CASSELGTGFSEAFF. Written as DNA, the CDR3 is TGTGCCAGCAGTGAATTAGGGACAGGCTTTTCTGAAGCTTTCTTT.

This clonotype occurred a few times. This sequence joins TRBV6-5 and TRBJ2-7; no reliable D call. V lost 0 bases, J lost 5 bases, and 8 bases lay in between. There are 13 residues in the CDR3. Germline CDR1 MNHEY, CDR2 SVGAGI. The CDR3 nucleotides read TGTGCCAGCAGTTACTCTAGAGTCCACGAGCAGTACTTC. It is translated as CASSYSRVHEQYF.

The chain employs TRBV7-9 and TRBJ1-5, with D possibly being TRBD1 (5 bases). Per germline, CDR1 SEHNR and CDR2 FQNEAQ (reference sequence). The CDR3 runs 14 residues. Trimming stripped 6 bases from V and 2 bases from J, with 11 bases between. Here the CDR3 DNA reads TGTGCCAGCAGTTTCTTGGGGGGCAATCAGCCCCAGCATTTT. Residues: CASSFLGGNQPQHF.

This clonotype has only a few counts. The chain uses TRBV4-1 and TRBJ1-3, with a possible D match to TRBD1 (5 bases). CDR1 MGHRA and CDR2 YSYEKL come from the germline V gene. The CDR3 is 15 amino acids. The germline V and J ends were trimmed by 1 base and 4 bases, with 11 bases remaining between them. The CDR3, as DNA: TGCGCCAGCAGCCAAGTTGAACAGGTCGGAAACACCATATATTTT. Translating gives CASSQVEQVGNTIYF.